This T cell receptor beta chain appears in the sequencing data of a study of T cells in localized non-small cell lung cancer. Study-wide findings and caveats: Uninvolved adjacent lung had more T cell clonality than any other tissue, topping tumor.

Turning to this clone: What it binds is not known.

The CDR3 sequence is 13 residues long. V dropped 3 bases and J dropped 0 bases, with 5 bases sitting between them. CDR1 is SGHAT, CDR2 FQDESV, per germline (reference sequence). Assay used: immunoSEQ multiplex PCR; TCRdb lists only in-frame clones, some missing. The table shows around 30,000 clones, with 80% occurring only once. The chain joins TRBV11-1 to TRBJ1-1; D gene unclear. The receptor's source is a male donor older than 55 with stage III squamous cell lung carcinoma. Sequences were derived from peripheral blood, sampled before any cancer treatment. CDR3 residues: CASSFSMNTEAFF. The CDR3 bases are TGTGCCAGCAGCTTCAGTATGAACACTGAAGCTTTCTTT.